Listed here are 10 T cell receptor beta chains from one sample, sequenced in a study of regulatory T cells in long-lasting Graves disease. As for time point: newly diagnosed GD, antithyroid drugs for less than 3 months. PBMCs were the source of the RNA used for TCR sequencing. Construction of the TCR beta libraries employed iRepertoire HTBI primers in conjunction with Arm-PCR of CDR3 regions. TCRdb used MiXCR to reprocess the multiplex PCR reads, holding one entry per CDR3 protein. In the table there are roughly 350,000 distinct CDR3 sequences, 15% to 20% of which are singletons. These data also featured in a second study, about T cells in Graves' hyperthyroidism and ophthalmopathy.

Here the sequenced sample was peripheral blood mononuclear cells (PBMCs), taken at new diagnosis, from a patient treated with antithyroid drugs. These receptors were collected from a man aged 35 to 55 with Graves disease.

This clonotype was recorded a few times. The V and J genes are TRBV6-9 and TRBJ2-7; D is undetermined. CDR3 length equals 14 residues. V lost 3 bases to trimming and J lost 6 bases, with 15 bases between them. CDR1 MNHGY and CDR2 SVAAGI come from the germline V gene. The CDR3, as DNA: TGTGCCAGCAGTTACTCTCAGGTCTGGGGCGAGCAGTACTTC. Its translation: CASSYSQVWGEQYF.

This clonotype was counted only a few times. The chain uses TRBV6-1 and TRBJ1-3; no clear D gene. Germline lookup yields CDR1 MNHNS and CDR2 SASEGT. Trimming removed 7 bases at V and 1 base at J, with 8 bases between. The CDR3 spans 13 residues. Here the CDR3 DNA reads TGTGCCAGCACTATGGGATCTGGAAACACCATATATTTT. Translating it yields CASTMGSGNTIYF.

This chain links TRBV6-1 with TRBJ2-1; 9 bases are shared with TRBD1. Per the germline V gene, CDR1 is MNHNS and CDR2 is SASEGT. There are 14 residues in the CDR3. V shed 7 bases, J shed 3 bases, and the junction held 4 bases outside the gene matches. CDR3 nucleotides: TGTGCCAGCACAAGGACAGGGGTCTACAATGAGCAGTTCTTC. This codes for CASTRTGVYNEQFF.

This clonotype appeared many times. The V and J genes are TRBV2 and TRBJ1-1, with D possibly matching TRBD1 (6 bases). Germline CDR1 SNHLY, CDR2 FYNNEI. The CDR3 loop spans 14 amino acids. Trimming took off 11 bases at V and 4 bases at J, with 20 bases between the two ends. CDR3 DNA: TGTGCCTGGTTCGAGGGCAGGGGCGTCACTGAAGCTTTCTTT. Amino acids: CAWFEGRGVTEAFF.

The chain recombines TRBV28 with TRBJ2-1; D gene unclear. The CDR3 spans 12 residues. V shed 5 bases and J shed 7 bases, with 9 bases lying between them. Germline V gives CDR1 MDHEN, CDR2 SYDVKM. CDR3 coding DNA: TGTGCCAGCAGTGGGCGCCGGAATGAGCAGTTCTTC. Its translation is CASSGRRNEQFF.

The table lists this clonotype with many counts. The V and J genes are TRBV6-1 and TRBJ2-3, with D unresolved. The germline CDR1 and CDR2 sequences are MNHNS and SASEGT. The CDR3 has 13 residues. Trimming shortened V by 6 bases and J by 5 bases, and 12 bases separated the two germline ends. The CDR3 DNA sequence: TGTGCCAGCAGAGTATTAAGCGTAGATACGCAGTATTTT. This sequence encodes CASRVLSVDTQYF.

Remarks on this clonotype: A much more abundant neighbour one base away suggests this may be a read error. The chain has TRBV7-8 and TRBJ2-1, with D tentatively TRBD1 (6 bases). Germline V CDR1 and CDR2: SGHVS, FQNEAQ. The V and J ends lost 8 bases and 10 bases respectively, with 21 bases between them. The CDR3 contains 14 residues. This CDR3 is CASCRDRDTQEQFF. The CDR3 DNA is TGTGCCAGCTGCCGGGACCGGGACACCCAGGAGCAGTTCTTC.

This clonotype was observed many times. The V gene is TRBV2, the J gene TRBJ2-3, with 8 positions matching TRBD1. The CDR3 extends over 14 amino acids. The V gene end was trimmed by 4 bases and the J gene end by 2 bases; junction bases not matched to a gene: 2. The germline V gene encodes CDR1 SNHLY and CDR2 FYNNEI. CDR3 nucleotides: TGTGCCAGCAGTGGACAGGGGCTCACAGATACGCAGTATTTT. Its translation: CASSGQGLTDTQYF.

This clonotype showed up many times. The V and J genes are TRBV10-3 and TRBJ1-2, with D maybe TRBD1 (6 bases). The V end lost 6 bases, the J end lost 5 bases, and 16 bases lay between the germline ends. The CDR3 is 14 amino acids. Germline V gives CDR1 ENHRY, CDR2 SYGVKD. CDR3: CAISQDRRIYGYTF. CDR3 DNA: TGTGCCATCAGCCAAGACAGGAGAATATATGGCTACACCTTC.

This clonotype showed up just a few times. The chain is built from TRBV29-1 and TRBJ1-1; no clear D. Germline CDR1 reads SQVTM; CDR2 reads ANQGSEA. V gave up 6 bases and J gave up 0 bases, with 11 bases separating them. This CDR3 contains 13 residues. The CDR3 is CSVRTLMNTEAFF. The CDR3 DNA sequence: TGCAGCGTCAGGACCCTCATGAACACTGAAGCTTTCTTT.